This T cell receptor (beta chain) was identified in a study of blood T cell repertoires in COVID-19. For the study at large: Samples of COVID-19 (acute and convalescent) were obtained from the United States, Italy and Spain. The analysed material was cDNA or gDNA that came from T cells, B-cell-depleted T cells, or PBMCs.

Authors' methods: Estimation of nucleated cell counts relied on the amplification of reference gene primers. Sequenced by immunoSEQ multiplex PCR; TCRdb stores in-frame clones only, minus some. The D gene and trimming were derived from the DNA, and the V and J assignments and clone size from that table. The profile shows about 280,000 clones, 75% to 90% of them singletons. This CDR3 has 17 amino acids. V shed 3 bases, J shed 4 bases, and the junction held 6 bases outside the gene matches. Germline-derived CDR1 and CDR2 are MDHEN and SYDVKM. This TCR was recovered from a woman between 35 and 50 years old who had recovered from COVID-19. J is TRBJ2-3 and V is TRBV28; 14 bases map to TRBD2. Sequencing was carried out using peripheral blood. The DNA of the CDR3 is TGTGCCAGCAGTTTGTCGGGACTAGCGGGAGTTCCAGATACGCAGTATTTT. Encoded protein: CASSLSGLAGVPDTQYF.